What follows is one T cell receptor beta chain and its context. The data belong to a study of blood T cell repertoires in COVID-19. About the research overall: Collection of acute and convalescent COVID-19 samples took place in the United States, Italy and Spain.

The CDR3 has 15 amino acids. Germline CDR1 and CDR2: LGHNA and YSLEER. V was clipped by 4 bases and J by 1 base; unmatched bases: 3. Per the authors' pipeline: Estimated nucleated cell counts came from reference gene primer amplification. Data came from immunoSEQ multiplex PCR; TCRdb stores just in-frame clones and leaves some out. The DNA gave D and trimming, while V, J and clone size come from that table. Altogether around 140,000 clones are present, 85% to 90% being singletons, with the ten largest covering roughly 13%. This clonotype was obtained from a man younger than 35 with COVID-19, enrolled during active disease. Sample: peripheral blood. The chain has TRBV4-3 and TRBJ2-1, with TRBD2 identical over 8 bases. The CDR3 region is CASSRTSGSYNEQFF. CDR3 nucleotides: TGCGCCAGCAGCCGAACTAGCGGATCCTACAATGAGCAGTTCTTC.